Below, one T cell receptor (beta chain) is given with its context. Its antigen is as yet unknown. This record belongs to a study of T cell responses to AZD1222 COVID-19 vaccine. Libraries were prepared by immunoSEQ multiplex PCR; TCRdb keeps only in-frame clonotypes and omits some of them. This sample carries 140,000 to 150,000 clones, around 91% of them seen once, and the ten largest clones take 1.6%. The study, taken as a whole, reports: Baseline seropositivity occurred in only six or seven AZD1222 recipients.

The input for sequencing was peripheral blood, taken on day 0 of AZD1222 vaccination. This receptor was identified in an adult in good health.

CDR3 residues: CASGQANTEAFF. CDR3 bases: TGTGCCAGCGGACAAGCGAACACTGAAGCTTTCTTT. The chain carries TRBV6-5 and TRBJ1-1; perhaps TRBD1 as D (5 bases). Trimming removed 8 bases at V and 1 base at J, with 8 bases between. The CDR3 is made up of 12 amino acids. Germline CDR1 is MNHEY and CDR2 is SVGAGI.